This T cell receptor (beta chain) originates from a study of blood T cell repertoires in COVID-19. In the study overall: Italy, Spain and the United States were the sources of the convalescent and acute COVID-19 samples. Sample material is recorded as cDNA or gDNA derived from T cells, B-cell-depleted T cells, or PBMCs.

Source study methods: Estimates of nucleated cell counts were drawn from the amplification of reference gene primers. The table came from immunoSEQ multiplex PCR; TCRdb's copy has only in-frame clones and leaves some out. V, J and clone size are taken as reported in that table, and D and trimming were inferred from the DNA itself. The sample records 100,000 to 150,000 clones, about nine tenths being singletons. The V and J ends lost 7 bases and 7 bases respectively, with 26 bases between them. Germline-derived CDR1 and CDR2 are SEHNR and FQNEAQ (reference sequence). The CDR3 is 16 amino acids. The TCR was taken from a man aged 50 or older with active COVID-19. Sequencing used peripheral blood. This chain uses TRBV7-9 with TRBJ2-7; D possibly corresponds to TRBD1 (6 bases). This CDR3 reads CASTARAGTRVGEQYF. DNA of the CDR3: TGTGCCAGCACCGCCCGGGCTGGGACACGGGTCGGGGAGCAGTACTTC.